This TCR beta chain was recovered during a study of shared clonotypes between healthy human individuals. Study overall: CD4 naive and memory got three plates each, CD8 naive two, CD8 memory one.

V shed 4 bases and J shed 1 base, with 11 bases lying between them. Germline V CDR1 and CDR2: MNHEY, SMNVEV (reference sequence). The CDR3 covers 15 residues. Naive CD8 cells were CD45RO-negative, positively selected for CCR7, excluding terminally differentiated effector memory CD45RA+ cells. Several immunoSEQ 96-well plates shared each subset's DNA, each plate a replicate. Study processing details: Filtering differed for immunoSEQ, which gave only junction sequences without quality scores. Some clones are missing from TCRdb's copy, which holds only in-frame ones; the method was immunoSEQ multiplex PCR. That table furnishes V, J and clone size, whereas the DNA furnished D and trimming. This table holds approximately 1.9 million clones, 93% found once.

V usage is TRBV27 and J usage is TRBJ1-3; D is perhaps TRBD1 (6 bases). The sequence came from a young man in good health. Some clones in this sample may be carry-over from other donors' samples. Sample: naive CD8+ T cells from PBMCs. The CDR3 reads CASSSETGSGNTIYF. Here the CDR3 DNA reads TGTGCCAGCAGTTCTGAGACAGGTTCTGGAAACACCATATATTTT.